Presented here are 22 T cell receptor beta chains from one specimen sequenced in a study of human T cells and chemical hapten exposure. Noted time point: patch test 1, 2 weeks after DPC sensitization. The sample's treatment: therapeutic diphenylcyclopropenone sensitization with weekly scalp DPC. TCRdb called the RACE reads again in MiXCR, with one record for every CDR3 protein. The table includes roughly 180,000 distinct CDR3 sequences, around 15% detected once. This specimen consisted of whole blood, obtained in connection with sensitization to the hapten diphenylcyclopropenone (DPC). These TCRs come from a woman in her 30s with alopecia areata. Some clones in this sample may be carry-over from other donors' samples.

The chain links TRBV7-3 to TRBJ1-1; D gene ambiguous. The CDR3 covers 13 residues. Per the germline V gene, CDR1 is SGHTA and CDR2 is FQGTGA. V lost 2 bases, J lost 1 base, and 5 bases lay in between. The CDR3 coding sequence is TGTGCCAGCAGCTTACATAAGAACACTGAAGCTTTCTTT. It encodes CASSLHKNTEAFF.

This clonotype was observed a handful of times. V gene TRBV6-5 combines with J gene TRBJ1-6; 10 bases match TRBD1. The V gene's germline CDR1 is MNHEY and CDR2 SVGAGI. V lost 2 bases to trimming and J lost 8 bases; unmatched junction nucleotides: 0. The CDR3 length is 14 residues. The CDR3: CASSYGTGDSPLHF. CDR3 nucleotide sequence: TGTGCCAGCAGTTACGGGACAGGGGATTCACCCCTCCACTTT.

Worth noting for this clonotype: A much more abundant neighbour one base away suggests this may be a read error. J is TRBJ2-1 and V is TRBV11-2; D gene uncertain. The CDR3 has 13 amino acids. Germline V gene lookup returns CDR1 SGHAT and CDR2 FQNNGV. CDR3 DNA: TGTGTCAGCAGCTTAGAGTCGTGGGGAGAGCAGTTCTTC. Protein sequence: CVSSLESWGEQFF.

This clonotype was recorded a few times. The chain has TRBV12-3 or TRBV12-4 and TRBJ2-4, with 8 bases matching TRBD1. Trimming removed 9 bases from V and 1 base from J; junction bases left unmatched: 5. CDR3 length: 14 residues. The CDR3 nucleotides read TGTGCCAGTACACAGGGGGACGCCAAAAACATTCAGTACTTC. Translation gives CASTQGDAKNIQYF.

The chain links TRBV7-8 to TRBJ2-5, with TRBD2 matching 7 bases. The V gene's germline CDR1 is SGHVS and CDR2 FQNEAQ. The V gene end was trimmed by 4 bases and the J gene end by 4 bases; junction bases not matched to a gene: 9. The CDR3 runs to 15 residues. The DNA for the CDR3 is TGTGCCAGCAGCTCCACCCACGGGGGGTTAGAGACCCAGTACTTC. Amino acids: CASSSTHGGLETQYF.

V usage is TRBV5-5 and J usage is TRBJ2-3; 9 bases agree with TRBD1. The CDR3 has 15 residues. Germline V gives CDR1 SGHKS, CDR2 YYEKEE (reference sequence). V lost 2 bases to trimming and J lost 4 bases; unmatched junction nucleotides: 5. The CDR3 bases are TGTGCCAGCAGCTTCTGGGGACAGGGTGCAGATACGCAGTATTTT. This codes for CASSFWGQGADTQYF.

This clonotype was seen repeatedly, ten times or more. The rearrangement links TRBV12-5 to TRBJ1-5, with 8 bases matching TRBD1. With V trimmed by 1 base and J by 6 bases, 8 bases remained unmatched. The germline CDR1 and CDR2 sequences are LGHNT and FRNRAP. CDR3 length equals 16 residues. The CDR3 DNA follows: TGTGCTAGTGGTTTGGCAAACAGGGGGGAGGGTCAGCCCCAGCATTTT. As protein: CASGLANRGEGQPQHF.

This clonotype was observed a few times. At one boundary the junction diverges from the germline segment, which might be a read error. This chain joins TRBV12-3 or TRBV12-4 and TRBJ2-7, with D perhaps matching TRBD1 (5 bases). The CDR3 has 13 amino acids. CDR3 nucleotides: TGTGTCAGCATGAGAAGGGGCCAGGACGAGCAGTACTTC. Translated: CVSMRRGQDEQYF.

Only a few counts were recorded for this clonotype. The chain recombines TRBV28 with TRBJ1-5, with D uncertain. V lost 5 bases and J lost 7, with 6 bases in between. Germline V CDR1 and CDR2: MDHEN, SYDVKM. This CDR3 region has 11 residues. CDR3: CASSIGQPQHF. The CDR3, as DNA: TGTGCCAGCAGTATAGGGCAGCCCCAGCATTTT.

This clonotype occurred a few times. The V gene is TRBV5-1, the J gene TRBJ1-1, with no clear D. CDR1 and CDR2 from the germline V gene are SGHRS and YFSETQ. This CDR3 spans 14 amino acids. The V end lost 7 bases, the J end lost 3 bases, and 16 bases lay between the germline ends. The chain's CDR3 is CASGLAAGDTEAFF. The CDR3 DNA sequence: TGCGCCAGCGGATTGGCCGCAGGTGACACTGAAGCTTTCTTT.

A few counts support this clonotype. The genes are TRBV7-3 and TRBJ2-7; D ambiguous. The germline V and J ends were trimmed by 5 bases and 6 bases, with 14 bases remaining between them. The CDR3 is made up of 13 amino acids. From germline, CDR1 is SGHTA and CDR2 FQGTGA. The CDR3 region has the DNA TGTGCCAGCAGCCCACAAGGACGGTCCGAGCAGTACTTC. It specifies CASSPQGRSEQYF. The variable domain in full, with the rest retrieved from reference TRBV7-3 and TRBJ2-7, is GAGVSQTPSNKVTEKGKYVELRCDPISGHTALYWYRQSLGQGPEFLIYFQGTGAADDSGLPNDRFFAVRPEGSVSTLKIQRTERGDSAVYLCASSPQGRSEQYFGPGTRLTVT.

The gene calls are TRBV18 and TRBJ1-1, with D unresolved. The CDR3 covers 13 residues. CDR1 is KGHSH and CDR2 is LQKENI in the germline V gene. V shed 3 bases and J shed 5 bases, with 10 bases lying between them. CDR3: CASSPNPDTEAFF. CDR3 DNA: TGTGCCAGCTCACCGAACCCCGATACTGAAGCTTTCTTT.

This clonotype was counted a few times. This chain uses TRBV3-1 with TRBJ2-5; 10 bases map to TRBD2. The CDR3 has 15 amino acids. The J segment lost 4 bases and the V segment lost 4 bases, leaving 6 bases of the junction unmatched. The germline V gene encodes CDR1 LGHDT and CDR2 YNNKEL (reference sequence). The CDR3 reads CASSPWTSGGETQYF. As DNA, the CDR3 is TGTGCCAGCAGCCCTTGGACTAGCGGAGGAGAGACCCAGTACTTC.

With respect to this clonotype: The junction differs from germline at one of its ends, possibly a read error. This chain links TRBV12-3 or TRBV12-4 with TRBJ1-6; a possible D gene is TRBD1 (5 bases). The CDR3 contains 14 residues. CDR3: CASSGGVRDSHLHF. Written as DNA, the CDR3 is TGTGCCAGCAGTGGAGGGGTAAGGGATTCACACCTCCACTTT.

This clonotype was counted a few times. The chain has TRBV6-2 or TRBV6-3 and TRBJ1-1, with no clear D. This CDR3 region has 14 residues. Germline values: CDR1 MNHEY, CDR2 SVGEGT. V gave up 6 bases and J gave up 1 base, with 12 bases separating them. The DNA of the CDR3 is TGTGCCAGCAGCTACACCGATCAGAACACTGAAGCTTTCTTT. Residues: CASSYTDQNTEAFF.

There are a few counts of this clonotype. J is TRBJ1-6 and V is TRBV5-4, with D tentatively TRBD1 (5 bases). V was trimmed by 4 bases and J by 7 bases, leaving 12 bases between them. Germline-derived CDR1 and CDR2 are SGHNT and YYREEE (reference sequence). The CDR3 runs 14 residues. CDR3 loop: CASSIQGPNSPLHF. CDR3 coding DNA: TGTGCCAGCAGCATCCAGGGCCCCAATTCACCCCTCCACTTT.

This clonotype was counted at least ten times. The chain carries TRBV6-6 and TRBJ1-5; 8 bases fit TRBD1. V was clipped by 6 bases and J by 7 bases; unmatched bases: 11. The germline V gene has CDR1 MNHNY and CDR2 SVGAGI (reference sequence). The CDR3 covers 15 residues. Here the CDR3 reads CASSLDRGRSQPQHF. CDR3 bases: TGTGCCAGCAGCCTCGACAGGGGTCGTAGCCAGCCCCAGCATTTT.

J is TRBJ2-3 and V is TRBV12-3 or TRBV12-4, with 9 bases matching TRBD2. The junction had 7 bases not matched to a gene; V was cut back by 0 bases and J by 6 bases. CDR3 length: 16 amino acids. Here the CDR3 reads CASSLAISGSGDTQYF. The DNA of the CDR3 is TGTGCCAGCAGTTTAGCCATTAGCGGGAGCGGGGATACGCAGTATTTT.

In its sample, this clonotype was seen many times. CDR3 DNA: TGTGCCAGTCACCGGGACAGGGATTATGGCTACACCTTC. Its translation is CASHRDRDYGYTF. The chain employs TRBV5-4 and TRBJ1-2, with 9 positions matching TRBD1. The V segment lost 8 bases and the J segment 5 bases; nucleotides outside the gene matches: 7. The CDR3 has 13 residues. CDR1 and CDR2 (germline): SGHNT, YYREEE (reference sequence).

The chain has TRBV20-1 and TRBJ2-1; D uncertain. Looked up from germline, CDR1 is DFQATT and CDR2 is SNEGSKA (reference sequence). This CDR3 region has 15 residues. V was cut by 0 bases and J by 3 bases, with 12 bases left in between. CDR3 sequence: CSARDWSRSYNEQFF. The CDR3 region has the DNA TGCAGTGCTAGAGATTGGAGTAGAAGCTACAATGAGCAGTTCTTC.

The chain links TRBV3-2 to TRBJ1-2; the table calls TRBD1, which could not be checked here. TRBV3-2 is termed a pseudogene. CDR3 length: 14 residues. The CDR3, as DNA: TGTGCCAGCAGCCATGAGGGGGCGCGATATGGCTACACCTTC. Protein product: CASSHEGARYGYTF.

The V and J genes are TRBV7-9 and TRBJ1-1; D is unclear. Trimming left V 5 bases short and J 0 bases short, with 13 bases between. Germline lookup yields CDR1 SEHNR and CDR2 FQNEAQ (reference sequence). The CDR3 covers 15 residues. The CDR3 DNA follows: TGTGCCAGCAGCAAAGACAAGACCATGAACACTGAAGCTTTCTTT. This codes for CASSKDKTMNTEAFF. Using reference TRBV7-9 and TRBJ1-1 for the parts outside the CDR3, the full variable domain is DTGVSQNPRHKITKRGQNVTFRCDPISEHNRLYWYRQTLGQGPEFLTYFQNEAQLEKSRLLSDRFSAERPKGSFSTLEIQRTEQGDSAMYLCASSKDKTMNTEAFFGQGTRLTVV.